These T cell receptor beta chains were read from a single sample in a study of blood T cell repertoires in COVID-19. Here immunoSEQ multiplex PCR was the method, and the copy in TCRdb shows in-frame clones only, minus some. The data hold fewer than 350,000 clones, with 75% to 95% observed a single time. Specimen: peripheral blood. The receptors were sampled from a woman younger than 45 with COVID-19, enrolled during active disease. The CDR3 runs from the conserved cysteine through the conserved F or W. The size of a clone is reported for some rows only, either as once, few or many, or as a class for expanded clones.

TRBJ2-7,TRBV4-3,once,CASSLRTGFYEQYF
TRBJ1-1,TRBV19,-,CASSDRGNTEAFF
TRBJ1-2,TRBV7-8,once,CASSLSGRGYTF
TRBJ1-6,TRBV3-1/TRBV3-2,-,CASSQGDTNSPLHF
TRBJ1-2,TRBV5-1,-,CASSFSGELGYTF
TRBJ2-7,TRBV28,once,CASSPPYQNPYEQYF
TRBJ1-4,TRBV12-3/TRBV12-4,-,CASTSTTGEKLFF
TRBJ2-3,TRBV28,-,CASSLTGGPDTQYF
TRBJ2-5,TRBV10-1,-,CARNHGGNRLAWETQYF
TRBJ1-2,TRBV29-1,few,CSVEGVRVRGYGYTF
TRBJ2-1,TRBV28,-,CASSPSDRYNEQFF
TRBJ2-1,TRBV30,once,CAWSASGTYSEQFF
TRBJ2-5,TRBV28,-,CASSSLGQRQETQYF
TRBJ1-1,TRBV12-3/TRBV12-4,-,CASRMGLNTEAFF
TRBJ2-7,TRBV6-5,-,CASSLDRVVHEQYF
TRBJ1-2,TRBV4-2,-,CASSQWPGQLGYGYTF
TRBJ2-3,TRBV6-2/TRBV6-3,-,CASSRLAVTDTQYF
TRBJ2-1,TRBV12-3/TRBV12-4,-,CASSLWADSEQFF
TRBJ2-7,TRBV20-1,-,CSASDFGGQLAYEQYF
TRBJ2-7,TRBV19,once,CASSPNHRDEQYF
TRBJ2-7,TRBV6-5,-,CASSYSLRGYEQYF
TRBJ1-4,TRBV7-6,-,CASSAGTGNEKLFF
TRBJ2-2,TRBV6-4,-,CASSEEDFTGELFF
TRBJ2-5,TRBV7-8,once,CASSRLRQETQYF
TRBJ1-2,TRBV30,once,CAWSVQGAGTHGYTF
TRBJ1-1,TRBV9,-,CASSGSGQGNTEAFF
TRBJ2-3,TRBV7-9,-,CASSRTSGETDTQYF
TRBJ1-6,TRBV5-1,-,CASSLGGRNSPLHF
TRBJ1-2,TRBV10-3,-,CAISEMGGMDYGYTF
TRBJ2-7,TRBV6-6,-,CASSPFRLAGRVYEQYF
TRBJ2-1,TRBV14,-,CASSLLIYNEQFF
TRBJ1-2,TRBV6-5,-,CASSYAFTGRDGYTF
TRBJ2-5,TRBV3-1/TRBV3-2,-,CASSQEGLAGASETQYF
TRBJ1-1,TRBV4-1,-,CASSRGGQGSTEAFF
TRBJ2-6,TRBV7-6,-,CASSLARAGYGANVLTF
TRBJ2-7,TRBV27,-,CASSLAAGIFSYEQYF
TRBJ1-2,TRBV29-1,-,CSVTKQALDGYTF
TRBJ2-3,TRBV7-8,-,CASSSRLAESTDTQYF
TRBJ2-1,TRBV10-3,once,CAIRTVGREYNEQFF
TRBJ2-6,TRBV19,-,CASSIQGAGANVLTF
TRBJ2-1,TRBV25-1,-,CASSGPGSYNEQFF
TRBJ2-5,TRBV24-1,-,CATSDTGTAETQYF
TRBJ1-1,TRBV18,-,CASSPVSQANTEAFF
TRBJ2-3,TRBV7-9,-,CASSLAKASGATSTDTQYF
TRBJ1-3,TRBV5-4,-,CASSRGQNSGNTIYF
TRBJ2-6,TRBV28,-,CASSSRDRGNGANVLTF
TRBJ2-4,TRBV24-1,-,CATSGGDYKNIQYF
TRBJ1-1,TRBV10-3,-,CAISPGSLNTEAFF
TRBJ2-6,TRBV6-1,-,CASRQGAGANVLTF
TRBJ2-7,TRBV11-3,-,CASSLGHLREQYF
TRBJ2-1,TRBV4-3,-,CASSQDARDLYNEQFF
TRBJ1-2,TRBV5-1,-,CASSLEPGLAAGYTF
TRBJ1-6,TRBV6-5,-,CASSYSTGTNSPLHF
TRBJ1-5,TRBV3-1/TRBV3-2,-,CASSPGHTGYDQPQHF
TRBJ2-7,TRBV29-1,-,CSVEGQPYEQYF